This T cell receptor (beta chain) was sequenced for a study of Graves' ophthalmopathy and Graves' hyperthyroidism. Notes on the study in general: Blood contained most expanded thyroid clonotypes exceeding 0.001 frequency.

For repertoire sequencing, the TCR beta CDR3 regions were amplified from RNA transcripts. First-round RT-PCR used HTBI primers; second-round multiplex PCR followed. Via MiXCR, TCRdb re-called the multiplex PCR reads, giving one row per CDR3 protein. The sample yields about 210,000 distinct CDR3 sequences, approximately 29% seen once. Orbital computed tomography and thyroid ultrasound, along with TRAb, serum thyroxine and clinical symptoms, underpinned diagnosis. This CDR3 contains 15 residues. V gave up 4 bases and J gave up 4 bases; unmatched junction bases: 7. CDR1 is MNHNS, CDR2 SASEGT, per germline. This clonotype was counted ten times or more. Its antigen remains unidentified.

The specimen was peripheral blood. This receptor was obtained from a man over 45 with Graves' ophthalmopathy. The rearrangement uses TRBV6-1 and TRBJ2-1, with TRBD1 matching 7 bases. As DNA, the CDR3 is TGTGCCAGCAGTGTAGACAGGGATGGATACAATGAGCAGTTCTTC. This translates into CASSVDRDGYNEQFF.